This TCR beta chain was sequenced in a study of shared clonotypes between healthy human individuals (dated by TCRdb to the early 2020s). Study-wide context: The cohort comprised a couple of women and a few men aged 18 to 49 years. Per donor, three plates each were used for CD4 naive and CD4 memory, two for CD8 naive, and one for CD8 memory. To estimate repertoire size and how much clonotypes are shared between individuals, the study performed deep sequencing of blood TCR repertoires from roughly five healthy adults. Different laboratories and diverse techniques were used to prepare libraries and sequence TCR repertoires, to increase sequencing depth and limit assay-specific biases. Leukapheresis yielded between about 0.85 and 9 billion PBMCs per donor.

Of note for this clone: This receptor's antigen is unknown. Qualities for individual bases were not recorded, and no much larger clone is one base off.

The donors were healthy, HIV-negative adults who had no recently reported acute infections or vaccinations. Every donor was a Caucasian adult residing in Nashville, Tennessee, USA. Magnetic negative selection was used to enrich CD4+ T cells, after which naive cells were positively selected on CD45RA and the negative fraction became the memory subset. Blood was collected by leukapheresis, and PBMCs were isolated by Ficoll-Histopaque density gradient centrifugation and then cryopreserved in liquid nitrogen vapor phase. Analytical flow cytometry was used to check the purity and quantity of each magnetically sorted T cell population. Each sorted fraction had its genomic DNA isolated and then quantified by UV absorbance on a Nanodrop 2000c. Taken from cysteine to phenylalanine, the CDR3 has 15 residues. The CDR3 DNA has 45 bases and is translated from base 1. On the study overall, not on this receptor specifically: The small number of donors limited the genetic and exposure-history diversity represented. Sharing across a handful of donors was observed for approximately 5% of naive CD4, over 3% of naive CD8, about 2.3% of memory CD4, and over 0.3% of memory CD8 clonotypes. Pairwise subsampling indicated that sequencing depth was expected to affect the degree of clonotype sharing among donors. Higher generation probabilities were observed for clonotypes shared by all four sorted-subset donors than for non-shared clonotypes. Estimated clonotype richness was generally larger for naive than for memory subsets. Incomplete sequencing was indicated by rarefaction of sorted-subset datasets, despite the large sequencing depth. Only blood was sampled, and tissue TCR repertoires likely differ from those in blood.

Using the deep immunoSEQ assay, TCR CDR3 regions were amplified from genomic DNA by multiplex PCR. For each cell subset, the extracted genomic DNA was distributed evenly across all wells of several immunoSEQ 96-well plates, and each plate served as one replicate. For sorted subsets, about 210 ng of genomic DNA, equivalent to some 30,000 T cell genomes, went into each replicate PCR. The purified libraries were quantified using a Qubit 3.0 fluorometer, sized with a Bioanalyzer 2100, and then quantified again using the KAPA Library Quantification kit. Each immunoSEQ 96-well plate was sequenced on its own single-read 150-cycle Illumina NextSeq 550 flow cell. The paper's processing steps were these. Because only junctional sequences without quality scores were contained in the immunoSEQ output, filtering matching that applied to full-length reads could not be performed. Sequences were annotated with PyIR, a Python wrapper for IgBLAST v1.9, using IMGT germline references to assign V/J genes and CDR3. Reads were filtered out if the reads had weak V/J assignments (E-value above 1e-6), no CDR3, stop codons, out-of-frame junctions, or ambiguous translated residues. A V3J clonotype was defined by an identical inferred V gene, J gene, and CDR3 amino acid sequence. The percentage overlap between two repertoires was calculated by dividing the number of shared unique clonotypes by the size of the smaller repertoire. Three approaches were used to assess repertoire richness: RTK rarefaction, the Chao1 estimator, and Recon v2.1 estimates of unobserved clonotypes. OLGA was used to compute generation probabilities for all TCRbeta clonotypes that the gDNA method yielded from a handful of donors. TCRdb retrieved this table from immuneACCESS and kept in-frame rearrangements only. Not all clones are present; in checked studies, unresolved V genes account for under half, and no reason is known for the remainder. That table is the source of V, J and clone size, and D and trimming were worked out from the DNA. A total of some 1,400,000 clones appear in this sample, around 97% of them only once. The ten largest clones represent over 1% of the sample.

The sequenced sample consisted of naive CD4+ T cells sorted from blood. The cell subset or site label, as the study defines it: CD45RA+ positively selected. The V and J segments used are TRBV1 and TRBJ1-2. TRBV1 is a known pseudogene. This receptor was identified in a young man in good health. This receptor carries the CDR3 CTSSAAMRKTYGYTF. The sequence in DNA is TGCACCAGCAGTGCTGCGATGCGAAAGACCTATGGCTACACCTTC.